This T cell receptor (beta chain) was sequenced in a study of blood T cell repertoires in COVID-19. CDR1 and CDR2 from the germline V gene are MNHEY and SMNVEV (reference sequence). Trimming left V 6 bases short and J 2 bases short, with 10 bases between. CDR3 length equals 13 residues. The table came from immunoSEQ multiplex PCR; TCRdb's copy has only in-frame clones and leaves some out. The sample includes around 220,000 clones, 70% to 90% seen only once; the top ten take roughly 14%. The sample was PBMCs or T cells enriched from blood (not recorded which). The gene calls are TRBV27 and TRBJ1-2; TRBD1 is a possible D gene (6 bases). The TCR was taken from a woman aged 45 to 65 with acute COVID-19. In DNA form, the CDR3 reads TGTGCCAGCAGCCGACAGGCCAACTATGGCTACACCTTC. Its protein product is CASSRQANYGYTF.